The entry that follows covers one T cell receptor (beta chain) sequence. Antigen unknown. This entry comes from a study of graft-versus-host responses after intestinal transplantation. Study overall: Every recipient had anti-thymocyte globulin induction and 2 to 3 years of tacrolimus plus steroids.

Germline V gene lookup returns CDR1 LNHDA and CDR2 SQIVND (reference sequence). CDR3 size: 15 residues. Trimming removed 1 base from V and 6 bases from J; junction bases left unmatched: 5. Overall study findings and caveats: Circulating GvH clones peaking coincided with falling HvG clones soon after transplant. Recipient marrow contained GvH clones, some of which appeared first in ileum or blood. High graft-versus-host to host-versus-graft T cell clonal ratios marked allografts of patients with graft-donor macrochimerism.

Sequenced by immunoSEQ multiplex PCR; TCRdb stores in-frame clones only, minus some. The sample includes more than 100,000 clones, over 85% of them seen just once. This receptor was obtained from a human donor who received an intestinal transplant. The chain employs TRBV19 and TRBJ2-2; 7 nucleotides agree with TRBD2. The sequencing here drew on unstimulated CD4+ T cells sorted from spleen or lymph node cells, taken before intestinal transplant. In DNA form, the CDR3 reads TGTGCCAGTAGTATAGTTGGGAGGGATCCCGGGGAGCTGTTTTTT. It specifies CASSIVGRDPGELFF.